The entry below gives a single T cell receptor (beta chain) sequence along with its context. Its antigen specificity is not known. This may be a read error, as it is one base from a much larger clone. Taken from the germline V gene, the CDR1 and CDR2 loops are SGHVS and FNYEAQ. Its CDR3 holds 16 amino acids, cysteine through phenylalanine. Kept here is only the CDR3 DNA, which spans 48 bases and is read in frame from base 1. The method was PCR. Sequencing was performed on an Illumina HiSeq 2500. Molecular barcoding was employed in the preparation of TCR libraries, with unique molecular identifiers being used to normalize TCRbeta repertoire quantification. In TCRdb, the public reads were trimmed at Q25 with fastp and aligned with MiXCR, with productive beta chains retained. Each entry merges the rows of one CDR3 protein and shows their most common DNA and genes. The sample table holds approximately 400,000 distinct CDR3 sequences, of which about a tenth were seen once. Nearly 5.5% of the sample comes from the top ten.

This sample is part of a study of T-cell reconstitution after alpha-beta-depleted transplantation in children (dated by TCRdb to 2016 to 2017). Regarding the complete study: Using TCR repertoire profiling, the study followed T-cell immune reconstitution in a quantitative way in children after TCRalphabeta/CD19-depleted allogeneic hematopoietic cell transplantation.

The sequence joins TRBV7-6 to TRBJ2-3, with 15 bases matching TRBD2. The sample in question was PBMCs from the stem cell graft donor, obtained from the stem cell graft. This clonotype originated in a human donor who donated a stem cell graft to a child with acute myeloid leukemia. The base sequence is TGTGGCAGCAGCTGGGGACTAGCGGGGGGAACAGATACGCAGTATTTT. Its protein is CGSSWGLAGGTDTQYF.